A selection of T cell receptor beta chains follows, all from one sample in a study of blood T cell repertoires in COVID-19. Profiled with immunoSEQ multiplex PCR; TCRdb holds only in-frame clones, not every one. The table shows a few hundred thousand clones, with about nine tenths occurring only once. Sequenced sample: PBMCs or T cells enriched from blood (not recorded which). The origin of the receptors is a woman aged 55-69 years who had recovered from COVID-19. Each CDR3 is given with its conserved first and last residue. Fields, in order: V gene, clone size, J gene, D gene, CDR3 protein, CDR3 DNA. A D gene is named only where the DNA matches it firmly. Size tells how often a clone was seen (once, few, many) or the class of an expanded clone, and some rows leave it out.

v_gene: TRBV29-1
abundance: -
j_gene: TRBJ1-4
d_gene: -
CDR3aa: CSVEQGYEKLFF
CDR3nt: TGCAGCGTTGAACAGGGTTATGAAAAACTGTTTTTT

v_gene: TRBV4-1
abundance: -
j_gene: TRBJ1-5
d_gene: -
CDR3aa: CASSQDRSLAGEPQHF
CDR3nt: TGCGCCAGCAGCCAAGATCGATCACTCGCGGGAGAGCCCCAGCATTTT

v_gene: TRBV9
abundance: few
j_gene: TRBJ2-1
d_gene: -
CDR3aa: CASSAQSYNEQFF
CDR3nt: TGTGCCAGCAGCGCTCAGTCCTACAATGAGCAGTTCTTC

v_gene: TRBV9
abundance: -
j_gene: TRBJ2-3
d_gene: -
CDR3aa: CASSYFLSTDTQYF
CDR3nt: TGTGCCAGCAGCTACTTCCTTAGCACAGATACGCAGTATTTT

v_gene: TRBV28
abundance: -
j_gene: TRBJ1-5
d_gene: TRBD1
CDR3aa: CASRPGGYNQPQHF
CDR3nt: TGTGCCAGCAGGCCAGGGGGCTACAATCAGCCCCAGCATTTT

v_gene: TRBV5-5
abundance: -
j_gene: TRBJ1-2
d_gene: TRBD1
CDR3aa: CASTEQGVWGYTF
CDR3nt: TGTGCCAGCACTGAACAGGGGGTCTGGGGCTACACCTTC

v_gene: TRBV28
abundance: -
j_gene: TRBJ2-2
d_gene: -
CDR3aa: CASSSRGLHTGELFF
CDR3nt: TGTGCCAGCAGTTCACGGGGTCTCCACACCGGGGAGCTGTTTTTT

v_gene: TRBV11-2
abundance: -
j_gene: TRBJ2-3
d_gene: -
CDR3aa: CASSSVSDTQYF
CDR3nt: TGTGCCAGCAGCAGCGTCTCAGATACGCAGTATTTT

v_gene: TRBV28
abundance: -
j_gene: TRBJ2-7
d_gene: TRBD2
CDR3aa: CATATGGSYEQYF
CDR3nt: TGTGCCACCGCGACGGGGGGCTCCTACGAGCAGTACTTC

v_gene: TRBV5-4
abundance: -
j_gene: TRBJ2-2
d_gene: TRBD2
CDR3aa: CASSPGLAGGHSTGELFF
CDR3nt: TGTGCCAGCAGCCCCGGGCTAGCGGGAGGGCATAGCACCGGGGAGCTGTTTTTT

v_gene: TRBV11-2
abundance: -
j_gene: TRBJ1-1
d_gene: TRBD1
CDR3aa: CASSFGQGFTEAFF
CDR3nt: TGTGCCAGCAGCTTCGGACAGGGGTTCACTGAAGCTTTCTTT

v_gene: TRBV5-1
abundance: -
j_gene: TRBJ1-1
d_gene: -
CDR3aa: CASSLVGDLDTEAFF
CDR3nt: TGCGCCAGCAGCTTGGTAGGAGACCTCGACACTGAAGCTTTCTTT

v_gene: TRBV11-2
abundance: -
j_gene: TRBJ2-5
d_gene: -
CDR3aa: CASSLGLPGETQYF
CDR3nt: TGTGCCAGCAGCCTCGGACTACCGGGGGAGACCCAGTACTTC

v_gene: TRBV6-5
abundance: -
j_gene: TRBJ1-2
d_gene: -
CDR3aa: CASSYSAGSGYGYTF
CDR3nt: TGTGCCAGCAGTTACTCGGCAGGGAGCGGGTATGGCTACACCTTC

v_gene: TRBV5-8
abundance: -
j_gene: TRBJ1-2
d_gene: -
CDR3aa: CASTYDNPNYGYTF
CDR3nt: TGTGCCAGCACCTACGACAATCCTAACTATGGCTACACCTTC

v_gene: TRBV6-4
abundance: once
j_gene: TRBJ2-3
d_gene: TRBD2
CDR3aa: CASSDLTGAGGPDTQYF
CDR3nt: TGTGCCAGCAGTGATTTGACAGGTGCGGGAGGACCAGATACGCAGTATTTT

v_gene: TRBV6-6
abundance: -
j_gene: TRBJ2-1
d_gene: -
CDR3aa: CASSFTTSNEQFF
CDR3nt: TGTGCCAGCAGTTTCACTACGTCCAATGAGCAGTTCTTC

v_gene: TRBV24-1
abundance: -
j_gene: TRBJ1-4
d_gene: TRBD1
CDR3aa: CATSETTGGRNEKLFF
CDR3nt: TGTGCCACCAGTGAAACCACAGGGGGAAGAAATGAAAAACTGTTTTTT

v_gene: TRBV12-3/TRBV12-4
abundance: -
j_gene: TRBJ1-4
d_gene: -
CDR3aa: CASRELSNEKLFF
CDR3nt: TGTGCCAGCAGAGAGCTTTCTAATGAAAAACTGTTTTTT

v_gene: TRBV9
abundance: -
j_gene: TRBJ1-1
d_gene: TRBD1
CDR3aa: CASSGRQGRVGEAFF
CDR3nt: TGTGCCAGCAGCGGCAGACAGGGGAGGGTTGGTGAAGCTTTCTTT

v_gene: TRBV7-9
abundance: -
j_gene: TRBJ2-3
d_gene: -
CDR3aa: CASSHSGSTDTQYF
CDR3nt: TGTGCCAGCAGCCATAGCGGCTCCACAGATACGCAGTATTTT

v_gene: TRBV7-8
abundance: -
j_gene: TRBJ1-5
d_gene: TRBD1
CDR3aa: CASSSGGQAISQPQHF
CDR3nt: TGTGCCAGCAGCTCAGGGGGACAGGCTATTTCTCAGCCCCAGCATTTT